This entry concerns a single TCR beta chain. The sample originates from a study of blood T cell repertoires in COVID-19. Across the study: Nucleic acid was either cDNA or gDNA, and it came from T cells, B-cell-depleted T cells, or PBMCs.

TCRdb keeps only in-frame clones here, not all; method: immunoSEQ multiplex PCR. The sample has tens of thousands of clones, more than 85% seen once. This TCR derives from a human donor with active COVID-19. The donor label of this sample is uncertain. Sequences were obtained from peripheral blood.

CDR3: CASSLGTAYEQYF. The CDR3 DNA reads as TGTGCCAGCAGCCTCGGGACAGCCTACGAGCAGTACTTC. V is TRBV11-2 and J is TRBJ2-7; 7 bases line up with TRBD1. The CDR3 covers 13 residues. The germline V gene encodes CDR1 SGHAT and CDR2 FQNNGV. After removal of 5 bases from V and 2 bases from J, the junction contained 3 bases not matched to a gene.